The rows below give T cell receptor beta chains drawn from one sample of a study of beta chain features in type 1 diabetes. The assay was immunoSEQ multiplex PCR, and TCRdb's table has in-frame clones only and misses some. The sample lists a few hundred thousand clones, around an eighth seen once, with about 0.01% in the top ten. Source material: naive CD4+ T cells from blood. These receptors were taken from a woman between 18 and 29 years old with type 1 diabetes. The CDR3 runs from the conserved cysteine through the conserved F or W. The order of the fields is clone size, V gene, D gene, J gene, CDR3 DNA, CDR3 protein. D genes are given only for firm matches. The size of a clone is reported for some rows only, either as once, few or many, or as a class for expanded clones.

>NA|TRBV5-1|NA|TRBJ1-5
TGCGCCAGCAGCCCGGGTATTAGTCAGCCCCAGCATTTT
CASSPGISQPQHF
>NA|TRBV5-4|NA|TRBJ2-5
TGTGCCAGCAGCTCCGCTAAGACAGTTAAAGAGACCCAGTACTTC
CASSSAKTVKETQYF
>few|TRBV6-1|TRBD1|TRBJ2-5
TGTGCCAGCAGACAGGGGGCCGTAGAGACCCAGTACTTC
CASRQGAVETQYF
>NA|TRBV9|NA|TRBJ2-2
TGTGCCAGCAGCGTAGGTCCAGGCGGGGACACCGGGGAGCTGTTTTTT
CASSVGPGGDTGELFF
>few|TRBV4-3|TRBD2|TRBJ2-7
TGCGCCAGCAGCCAAGGTGCCAGCGGGAGAGCCGGCTCCTACGAGCAGTACTTC
CASSQGASGRAGSYEQYF
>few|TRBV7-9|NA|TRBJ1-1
TGTGCCAGCAGCTCGGTGGGGGCGGGCTGGTCTGAAGCTTTCTTT
CASSSVGAGWSEAFF
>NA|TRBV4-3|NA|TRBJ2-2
TGCGCCAGCAGCCAAGATTACGGGGTAGGGAACACCGGGGAGCTGTTTTTT
CASSQDYGVGNTGELFF
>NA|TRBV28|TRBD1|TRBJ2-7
TGTGCCAGCAGTTTATCCGACAGGGTTCCCTACGAGCAGTACTTC
CASSLSDRVPYEQYF
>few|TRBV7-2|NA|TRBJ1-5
TGTGCCAGCAGCTCTAGGGAGGGGTTAGGTCAGCCCCAGCATTTT
CASSSREGLGQPQHF
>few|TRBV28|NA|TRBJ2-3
TGTGCCAGCAGCCCGGGGAGCACAGATACGCAGTATTTT
CASSPGSTDTQYF
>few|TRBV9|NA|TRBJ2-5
TGTGCCAGCAGCGTAGCTCCCACGGGGAAAGAGACCCAGTACTTC
CASSVAPTGKETQYF
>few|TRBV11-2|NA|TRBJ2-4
TGTGCCAGCAGCCGGCGGAACGAACAAAACATTCAGTACTTC
CASSRRNEQNIQYF
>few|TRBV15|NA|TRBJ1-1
TGTGCCACCAGCAGAGTGGAGGGCGAAGCTTTCTTT
CATSRVEGEAFF
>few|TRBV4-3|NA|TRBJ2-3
TGCGCCAGCAGCCAATGGGATCGCGGGGCCCGTACGCAGTATTTT
CASSQWDRGARTQYF
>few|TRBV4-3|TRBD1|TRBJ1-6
TGCGCCAGCAGCCAGACAGGGATGGATTCACCCCTCCACTTT
CASSQTGMDSPLHF
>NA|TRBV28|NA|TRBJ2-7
TGTGCCAGCAGTTCATACAGGAAAATCAACGAGCAGTACTTC
CASSSYRKINEQYF
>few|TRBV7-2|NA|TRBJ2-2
TGTGCCAGCAGCTTAGCACAAACAGGATTGGCCGGGGAGCTGTTTTTT
CASSLAQTGLAGELFF
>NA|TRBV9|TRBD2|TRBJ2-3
TGTGCCAGCAGCATACGCAGCGGGGGGACGTATACGCAGTATTTT
CASSIRSGGTYTQYF
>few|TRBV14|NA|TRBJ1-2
TGTGCCAGCAGCCAAGGCGGAGGGGACTATGGCTACACCTTC
CASSQGGGDYGYTF
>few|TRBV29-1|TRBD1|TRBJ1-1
TGCAGCGTCGCTGGACAGGGAGACACTGAAGCTTTCTTT
CSVAGQGDTEAFF
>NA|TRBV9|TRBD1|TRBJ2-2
TGTGCCAGCAGCGGGACAGGAGGCACCGGGGAGCTGTTTTTT
CASSGTGGTGELFF
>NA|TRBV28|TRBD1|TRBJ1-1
TGTGCCAGCAGTTGGACAGGAGGAGCTTTCTTT
CASSWTGGAFF
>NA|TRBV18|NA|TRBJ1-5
TGTGCCAGCTCACCTGCGGGTAATCAGCCCCAGCATTTT
CASSPAGNQPQHF
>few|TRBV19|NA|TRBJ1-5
TGTGCCAGTAGTATACCCACGGGTCAGCCCCAGCATTTT
CASSIPTGQPQHF
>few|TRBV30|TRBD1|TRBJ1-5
TGTGCCTGGAGCGGACAGGGTGGTCAGCCCCAGCATTTT
CAWSGQGGQPQHF